One and the same sample provided the 27 T cell receptor beta chains below, sequenced in a study of blood T cell repertoires in COVID-19. The method was immunoSEQ multiplex PCR; TCRdb's version includes in-frame clones alone and lacks a portion of them. The data show roughly 310,000 clones, roughly 90% seen once. Material for sequencing was peripheral blood. The receptor source for this set is a woman in her forties or fifties with active or convalescent COVID-19.

The rearrangement joins TRBV5-3 to TRBJ1-3; 9 bases are a match to TRBD1. TRBV5-3 is an open reading frame whose function is uncertain. The CDR3 is 15 amino acids. V was pared by 1 base and J by 4 bases, with 3 bases of the junction left unmatched. The CDR3 nucleotides read TGTGCCAGAAGCTTGATACAGGGGGCGGGAAACACCATATATTTT. Translation: CARSLIQGAGNTIYF.

The gene calls are TRBV30 and TRBJ1-6; possible D gene TRBD1, 6 bases. V gave up 3 bases and J gave up 10 bases, with 13 bases separating them. CDR1 is GTSNPN and CDR2 is SVGIG in the germline V gene (reference sequence). The CDR3 loop spans 13 amino acids. The DNA for the CDR3 is TGTGCCTGGAGCTCTTACAGGGACTCACCCCTCCACTTT. This sequence encodes CAWSSYRDSPLHF. Filled out from reference TRBV30 and TRBJ1-6, the complete variable domain reads SQTIHQWPATLVQPVGSPLSLECTVEGTSNPNLYWYRQAAGRGLQLLFYSVGIGQISSEVPQNLSASRPQDRQFILSSKKLLLSDSGFYLCAWSSYRDSPLHFGNGTRLTVT.

V usage is TRBV7-2 and J usage is TRBJ1-1, with 9 bases matching TRBD1. The V gene's germline CDR1 is SGHTA and CDR2 FQGNSA. The junction had 6 bases not matched to a gene; V was cut back by 3 bases and J by 4 bases. The CDR3 is made up of 15 amino acids. DNA for the CDR3: TGTGCCAGCAGCTTGACAGGGGGATCGGTCACTGAAGCTTTCTTT. It is translated as CASSLTGGSVTEAFF.

The chain recombines TRBV4-3 with TRBJ1-2, with 8 bases that match TRBD1. The V segment lost 0 bases and the J segment 8 bases; nucleotides outside the gene matches: 11. CDR3 length equals 16 residues. CDR1 is LGHNA and CDR2 is YSLEER in the germline V gene. The CDR3 DNA reads as TGCGCCAGCAGCCAAGATCCCAGCGACAGGGGTCTGGGCTACACCTTC. Its protein is CASSQDPSDRGLGYTF.

This rearrangement joins TRBV7-6 to TRBJ2-2; D may be TRBD2 (6 bases). Germline values: CDR1 SGHVS, CDR2 FNYEAQ. There are 15 residues in the CDR3. Trimming removed 2 bases at V and 6 bases at J, with 13 bases between. As DNA, the CDR3 is TGTGCCAGCAGCTTATCGGCGGGGACTCCCGGGGAGCTGTTTTTT. Protein product: CASSLSAGTPGELFF.

The chain couples TRBV4-3 to TRBJ2-1; 12 nucleotides match TRBD2. CDR3 length: 14 amino acids. The V and J ends lost 4 bases and 9 bases, in that order; junction bases with no gene match: 4. CDR1 and CDR2 (germline): LGHNA, YSLEER. CDR3 residues: CASSLGLAGPEQFF. The CDR3 DNA reads TGCGCCAGCAGCCTGGGACTAGCGGGTCCTGAGCAGTTCTTC.

J is TRBJ2-5 and V is TRBV6-2 or TRBV6-3, with D possibly matching TRBD2 (6 bases). CDR1 and CDR2 from the germline V gene are MNHEY and SVGEGT. CDR3 size: 15 residues. The V gene lost 5 bases and the J gene lost 1 base, with 14 bases spanning the gap. The CDR3 DNA is TGTGCCAGCAGTGGACTACAGGTAGCCCAAGAGACCCAGTACTTC. It encodes CASSGLQVAQETQYF.

The rearrangement links TRBV5-5 to TRBJ1-1; weak D call: TRBD1 (6 bases). Germline V lookup: CDR1 SGHKS, CDR2 YYEKEE (reference sequence). Deletions cut 3 bases from V and 0 bases from J, with 9 bases between. The length of the CDR3 is 14 residues. The CDR3 protein is CASSYGGLNTEAFF. The CDR3, as DNA: TGTGCCAGCAGCTACGGGGGGCTGAACACTGAAGCTTTCTTT.

J is TRBJ2-7 and V is TRBV6-2 or TRBV6-3, with 12 bases that match TRBD2. From germline, CDR1 is MNHEY and CDR2 SVGEGT. J gave up 2 bases and V 5 bases, and 4 bases lay outside the gene matches. The CDR3 sequence is 15 residues long. CDR3 region: CASSQGLAGPYEQYF. CDR3 coding DNA: TGTGCCAGCAGTCAGGGACTAGCGGGCCCCTACGAGCAGTACTTC.

The chain has TRBV24-1 and TRBJ1-5; no clear D gene. Trimming took 5 bases from V and 6 from J, leaving 10 bases between them. Germline-derived CDR1 and CDR2 are KGHDR and SFDVKD. The CDR3 is 13 residues long. CDR3 amino acids: CATSGDFGQPQHF. In DNA, the CDR3 is TGTGCCACCAGTGGAGATTTCGGTCAGCCCCAGCATTTT.

The J gene is TRBJ1-5, the V gene TRBV7-9; D is unresolved. CDR3 length: 14 residues. Germline V gene sequence: CDR1 SEHNR, CDR2 FQNEAQ (reference sequence). Trimming left V 0 bases short and J 5 bases short, with 8 bases between. The CDR3 region is CASSLAYGDQPQHF. The CDR3 region has the DNA TGTGCCAGCAGCTTAGCGTACGGAGATCAGCCCCAGCATTTT.

V and J are TRBV4-2 and TRBJ2-1; 16 bases are shared with TRBD2. Germline V CDR1 and CDR2: LGHNA, YNFKEQ. The J segment lost 7 bases and the V segment lost 2 bases, leaving 11 bases of the junction unmatched. The CDR3 is 19 residues long. This chain's CDR3 is CASSQLGLAGGSGWNEQFF. CDR3 DNA sequence: TGTGCCAGCAGCCAACTGGGACTAGCGGGAGGGTCGGGATGGAATGAGCAGTTCTTC.

The chain combines TRBV11-2 with TRBJ1-2; 7 nucleotides align to TRBD1. The CDR3 loop spans 15 amino acids. Germline loops: CDR1 SGHAT, CDR2 FQNNGV. Trimming at V came to 4 bases and at J to 4 bases, leaving 9 bases not matched to a gene. CDR3 coding DNA: TGTGCCAGCAGCTCAATCGGACAGGCTGGCTATGGCTACACCTTC. Protein product: CASSSIGQAGYGYTF.

CDR3 region: CASSLVYGGATEAFF. The CDR3 DNA follows: TGTGCCAGCAGCTTAGTTTATGGGGGGGCCACTGAAGCTTTCTTT. This chain connects TRBV7-2 to TRBJ1-1, with D perhaps TRBD1 (6 bases). Germline loops: CDR1 SGHTA, CDR2 FQGNSA. Trimming shortened V by 1 base and J by 4 bases, and 13 bases separated the two germline ends. The CDR3 totals 15 residues.

This chain joins TRBV5-1 and TRBJ2-3; perhaps TRBD1 as D (6 bases). Trimming removed 2 bases from V and 5 bases from J, with 9 bases in between. The CDR3 is 13 residues long. The germline gives CDR1 SGHRS, CDR2 YFSETQ. CDR3 DNA sequence: TGCGCCAGCAGCTTATCACAGGGAGATACGCAGTATTTT. It codes for CASSLSQGDTQYF.

The chain links TRBV5-4 to TRBJ2-1; 13 bases agree with TRBD2. The CDR3 is made up of 16 amino acids. V shed 4 bases, J shed 5 bases, and the junction held 6 bases outside the gene matches. Germline V gene lookup returns CDR1 SGHNT and CDR2 YYREEE (reference sequence). The CDR3 coding sequence is TGTGCCAGCAGCCAAGGACTAGCGGGAGCAAACAATGAGCAGTTCTTC. It is translated as CASSQGLAGANNEQFF. The full variable domain, with the rest looked up from reference TRBV5-4 and TRBJ2-1, is ETGVTQSPTHLIKTRGQQVTLRCSSQSGHNTVSWYQQALGQGPQFIFQYYREEENGRGNFPPRFSGLQFPNYSSELNVNALELDDSALYLCASSQGLAGANNEQFFGPGTRLTVL.

This clone was found once. The rearrangement joins TRBV19 to TRBJ2-2, with D perhaps matching TRBD2 (6 bases). CDR1 and CDR2 (germline): LNHDA, SQIVND (reference sequence). This CDR3 comprises 16 residues. The ends were cut back, 4 bases at V and 7 bases at J, with 19 bases in the middle. The CDR3 DNA reads TGTGCCAGTAGTAGGCGGGACTCCTCCTTAGTCGGGGAGCTGTTTTTT. Protein product: CASSRRDSSLVGELFF.

The chain couples TRBV19 to TRBJ2-3; no firm D call. The V end lost 2 bases, the J end lost 0 bases, and 6 bases lay between the germline ends. CDR1 LNHDA and CDR2 SQIVND come from the germline V gene (reference sequence). The CDR3 contains 14 residues. DNA of the CDR3: TGTGCCAGTAGTATAATGACTAGCACAGATACGCAGTATTTT. Its protein product is CASSIMTSTDTQYF.

This rearrangement joins TRBV7-2 to TRBJ1-2; 7 positions match TRBD1. CDR3 size: 15 residues. CDR1 and CDR2 from the germline V gene are SGHTA and FQGNSA. Unmatched junction bases numbered 8, after V lost 1 base and J lost 6 bases. CDR3 DNA sequence: TGTGCCAGCAGCTTAGATTACAGGGGTATGGATGGCTACACCTTC. Its translation: CASSLDYRGMDGYTF.

The chain joins TRBV9 to TRBJ2-2; maybe TRBD1 (5 bases). V was trimmed by 0 bases and J by 4 bases, leaving 7 bases between them. The CDR3 sequence is 14 residues long. Germline lookup yields CDR1 SGDLS and CDR2 YYNGEE. The CDR3 sequence is CASSVEGFTGELFF. In nucleotides, the CDR3 is TGTGCCAGCAGCGTAGAGGGGTTCACCGGGGAGCTGTTTTTT.

The chain joins TRBV19 to TRBJ2-3; the D gene is possibly TRBD1 (5 bases). Germline CDR1 is LNHDA and CDR2 is SQIVND (reference sequence). The CDR3 has 16 residues. Trimming left V 6 bases short and J 6 bases short, with 22 bases between. The DNA for the CDR3 is TGTGCCAGTAGCCGCATCTCGACTGGACCAGGGGATACGCAGTATTTT. Residues: CASSRISTGPGDTQYF.

This sequence joins TRBV7-2 and TRBJ1-6; the D is unclear. V was clipped by 1 base and J by 4 bases, with 8 bases between them. The CDR3 is made up of 15 amino acids. Germline CDR1 SGHTA, CDR2 FQGNSA. The CDR3 loop is CASSLDPGYNSPLHF. In DNA form, the CDR3 reads TGTGCCAGCAGCTTAGATCCCGGTTATAATTCACCCCTCCACTTT.

The chain has TRBV29-1 and TRBJ2-7, with D perhaps matching TRBD1 or TRBD2 (7 bases each). CDR1 is SQVTM, CDR2 ANQGSEA, per germline. The CDR3 length is 12 residues. V lost 8 bases and J 3 bases, leaving 14 bases between the germline ends. Here the CDR3 DNA reads TGCAGCCCGGGGAGGGGGCTCTACGAGCAGTACTTC. Translating gives CSPGRGLYEQYF.

The chain combines TRBV7-2 with TRBJ1-1; 9 nucleotides line up with TRBD1. V trimming: 6 bases; J trimming: 2 bases; junction bases outside the gene matches: 7. This CDR3 is 15 amino acids long. The germline CDR1 and CDR2 sequences are SGHTA and FQGNSA. CDR3 in DNA: TGTGCCAGCAGTGTTTCGGGACAGGGAAACACTGAAGCTTTCTTT. This codes for CASSVSGQGNTEAFF.

J is TRBJ2-7 and V is TRBV7-2; 11 bases align to TRBD1. Germline lookup yields CDR1 SGHTA and CDR2 FQGNSA. J gave up 4 bases and V 5 bases, and 10 bases lay outside the gene matches. CDR3 length: 16 amino acids. CDR3 DNA: TGTGCCAGCAGCCCCAGAGGACAGGGGGCGAGGTACGAGCAGTACTTC. Translated: CASSPRGQGARYEQYF.

V gene TRBV9 combines with J gene TRBJ2-7; 9 bases match TRBD1. Germline CDR1 is SGDLS and CDR2 is YYNGEE. J lost 6 bases, V lost 0 bases, and 10 bases had no gene match. The CDR3 is made up of 16 amino acids. This CDR3 is CASSVGVGTQGAEQYF. CDR3 bases: TGTGCCAGCAGCGTAGGAGTGGGGACACAGGGGGCCGAGCAGTACTTC.

The rearrangement links TRBV19 to TRBJ2-6, with a weak D call TRBD2 (6 bases). CDR1 and CDR2 from the germline V gene are LNHDA and SQIVND (reference sequence). V was clipped by 4 bases and J by 1 base, with 17 bases between them. This CDR3 contains 18 residues. The chain's CDR3 is CASSKGLGGTSGANVLTF. In DNA, the CDR3 is TGTGCCAGTAGTAAGGGGTTGGGGGGTACGTCTGGGGCCAACGTCCTGACTTTC.